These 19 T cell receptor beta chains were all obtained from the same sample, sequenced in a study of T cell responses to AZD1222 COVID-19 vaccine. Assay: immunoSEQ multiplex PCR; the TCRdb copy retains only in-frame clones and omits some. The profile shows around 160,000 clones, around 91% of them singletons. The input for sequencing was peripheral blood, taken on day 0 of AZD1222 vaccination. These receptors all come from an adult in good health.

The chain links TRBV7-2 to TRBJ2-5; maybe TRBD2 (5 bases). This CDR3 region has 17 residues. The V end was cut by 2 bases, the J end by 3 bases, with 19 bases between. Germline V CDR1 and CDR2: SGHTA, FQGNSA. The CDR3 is CASSLPNSEQIEETQYF. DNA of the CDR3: TGTGCCAGCAGCTTACCAAATAGCGAACAGATAGAAGAGACCCAGTACTTC.

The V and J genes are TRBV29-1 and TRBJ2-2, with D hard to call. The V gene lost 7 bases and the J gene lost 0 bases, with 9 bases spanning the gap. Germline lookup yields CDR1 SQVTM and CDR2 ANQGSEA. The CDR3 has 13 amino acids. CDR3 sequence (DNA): TGCAGCGGAATGGGGTCGAACACCGGGGAGCTGTTTTTT. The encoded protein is CSGMGSNTGELFF.

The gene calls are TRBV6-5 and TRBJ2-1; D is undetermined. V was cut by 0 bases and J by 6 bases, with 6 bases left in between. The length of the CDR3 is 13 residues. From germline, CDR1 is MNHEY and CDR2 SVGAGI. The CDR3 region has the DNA TGTGCCAGCAGTTACTCGATTTCCAATGAGCAGTTCTTC. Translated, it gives CASSYSISNEQFF.

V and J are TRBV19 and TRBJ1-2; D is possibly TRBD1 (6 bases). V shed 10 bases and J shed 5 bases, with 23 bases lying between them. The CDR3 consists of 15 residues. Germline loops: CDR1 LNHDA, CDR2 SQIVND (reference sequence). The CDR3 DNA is TGTGCCACCACTACGGAGCTTGGGGGCGTTTATGGCTACACCTTC. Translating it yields CATTTELGGVYGYTF.

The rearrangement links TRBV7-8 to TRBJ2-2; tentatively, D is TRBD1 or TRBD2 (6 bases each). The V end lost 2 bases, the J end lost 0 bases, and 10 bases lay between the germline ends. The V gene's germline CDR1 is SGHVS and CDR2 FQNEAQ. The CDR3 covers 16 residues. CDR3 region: CASSLKEGANTGELFF. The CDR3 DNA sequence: TGTGCCAGCAGCTTAAAGGAGGGGGCGAACACCGGGGAGCTGTTTTTT.

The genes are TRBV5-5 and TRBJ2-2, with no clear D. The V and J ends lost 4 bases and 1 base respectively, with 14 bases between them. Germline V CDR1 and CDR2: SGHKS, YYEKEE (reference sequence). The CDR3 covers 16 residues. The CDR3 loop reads CASSLAPVVNTGELFF. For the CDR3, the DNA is TGTGCCAGCAGCCTGGCACCCGTGGTGAACACCGGGGAGCTGTTTTTT.

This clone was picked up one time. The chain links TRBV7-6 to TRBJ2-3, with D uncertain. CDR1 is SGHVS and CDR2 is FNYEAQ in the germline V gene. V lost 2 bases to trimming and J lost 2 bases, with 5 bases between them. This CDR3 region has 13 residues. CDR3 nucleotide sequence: TGTGCCAGCAGCTTATTCGACACAGATACGCAGTATTTT. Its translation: CASSLFDTDTQYF.

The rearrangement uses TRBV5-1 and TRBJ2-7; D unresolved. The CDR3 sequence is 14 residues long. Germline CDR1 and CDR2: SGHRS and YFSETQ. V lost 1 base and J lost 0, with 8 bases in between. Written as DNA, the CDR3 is TGCGCCAGCAGCTTGTTCCCGGACTCCTACGAGCAGTACTTC. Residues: CASSLFPDSYEQYF.

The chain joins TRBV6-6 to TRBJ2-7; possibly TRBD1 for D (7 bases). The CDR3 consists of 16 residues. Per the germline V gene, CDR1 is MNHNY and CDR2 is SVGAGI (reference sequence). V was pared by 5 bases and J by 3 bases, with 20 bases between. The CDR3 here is CASSRPNRGGSYEQYF. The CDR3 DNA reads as TGTGCCAGCAGTCGACCTAACAGGGGAGGTAGCTACGAGCAGTACTTC.

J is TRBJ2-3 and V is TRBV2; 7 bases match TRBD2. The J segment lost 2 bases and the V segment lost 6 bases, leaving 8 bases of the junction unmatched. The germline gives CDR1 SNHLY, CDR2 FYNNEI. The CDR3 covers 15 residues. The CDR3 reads CASRAWTRDTDTQYF. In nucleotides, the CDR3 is TGTGCCAGCAGGGCGTGGACTAGAGACACAGATACGCAGTATTTT.

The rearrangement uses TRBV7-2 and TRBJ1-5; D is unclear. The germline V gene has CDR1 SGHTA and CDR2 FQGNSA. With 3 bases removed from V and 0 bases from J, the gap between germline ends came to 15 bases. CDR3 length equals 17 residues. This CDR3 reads CASSLGGSRYSNQPQHF. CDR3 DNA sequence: TGTGCCAGCAGCTTGGGTGGCAGTCGTTATAGCAATCAGCCCCAGCATTTT.

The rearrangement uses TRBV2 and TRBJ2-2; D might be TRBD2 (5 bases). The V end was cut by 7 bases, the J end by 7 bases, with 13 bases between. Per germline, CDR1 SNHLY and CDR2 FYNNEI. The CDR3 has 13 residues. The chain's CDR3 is CASMLAEDGELFF. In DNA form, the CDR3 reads TGTGCCAGCATGCTAGCCGAGGACGGGGAGCTGTTTTTT.

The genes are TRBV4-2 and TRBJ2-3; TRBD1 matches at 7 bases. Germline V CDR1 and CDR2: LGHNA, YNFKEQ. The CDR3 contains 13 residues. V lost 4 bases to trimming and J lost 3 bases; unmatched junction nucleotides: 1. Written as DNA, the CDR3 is TGTGCCAGCAGCCCCAGGGGGACAGATACGCAGTATTTT. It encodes CASSPRGTDTQYF.

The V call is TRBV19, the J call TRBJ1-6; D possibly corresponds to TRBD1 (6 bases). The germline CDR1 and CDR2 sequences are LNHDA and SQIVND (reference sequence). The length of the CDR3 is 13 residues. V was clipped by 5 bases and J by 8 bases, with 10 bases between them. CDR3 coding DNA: TGTGCCAGTAGTTCGGACAGAGATTCACCCCTCCACTTT. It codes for CASSSDRDSPLHF.

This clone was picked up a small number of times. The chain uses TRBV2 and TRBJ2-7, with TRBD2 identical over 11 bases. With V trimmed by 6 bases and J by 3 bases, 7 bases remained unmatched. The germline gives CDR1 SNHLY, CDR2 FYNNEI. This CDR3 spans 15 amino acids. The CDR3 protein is CASRRTGTSGYEQYF. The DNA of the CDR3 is TGTGCCAGCAGAAGGACCGGGACTAGCGGCTACGAGCAGTACTTC.

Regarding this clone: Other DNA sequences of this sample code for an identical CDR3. Here the CDR3 reads CASSISRNTEAFF. CDR3 nucleotides: TGTGCCAGTAGTATCTCCCGGAACACTGAAGCTTTCTTT. The V call is TRBV19, the J call TRBJ1-1; no firm D call. V dropped 3 bases and J dropped 1 base, with 6 bases sitting between them. The CDR3 length is 13 residues. Germline V CDR1 and CDR2: LNHDA, SQIVND (reference sequence).

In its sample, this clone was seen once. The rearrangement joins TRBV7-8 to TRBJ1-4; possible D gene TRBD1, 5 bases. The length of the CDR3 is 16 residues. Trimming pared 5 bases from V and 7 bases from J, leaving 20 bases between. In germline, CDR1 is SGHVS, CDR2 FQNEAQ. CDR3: CASSPFIGTRGEKLFF. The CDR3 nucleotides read TGTGCCAGCAGCCCCTTTATAGGGACGAGGGGTGAAAAACTGTTTTTT.

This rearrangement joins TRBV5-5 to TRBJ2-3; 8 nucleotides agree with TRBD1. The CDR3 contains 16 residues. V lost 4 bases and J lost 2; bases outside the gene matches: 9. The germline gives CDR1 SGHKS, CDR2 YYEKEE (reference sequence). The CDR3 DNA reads TGTGCCAGCAGCCCCTCCATGACAGGGGACACAGATACGCAGTATTTT. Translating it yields CASSPSMTGDTDTQYF.

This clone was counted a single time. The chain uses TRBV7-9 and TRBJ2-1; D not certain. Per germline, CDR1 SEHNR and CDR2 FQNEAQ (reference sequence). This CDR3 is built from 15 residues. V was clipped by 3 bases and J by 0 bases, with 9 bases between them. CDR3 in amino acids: CASSFGWSSYNEQFF. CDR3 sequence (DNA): TGTGCCAGCAGCTTTGGTTGGAGCTCCTACAATGAGCAGTTCTTC.